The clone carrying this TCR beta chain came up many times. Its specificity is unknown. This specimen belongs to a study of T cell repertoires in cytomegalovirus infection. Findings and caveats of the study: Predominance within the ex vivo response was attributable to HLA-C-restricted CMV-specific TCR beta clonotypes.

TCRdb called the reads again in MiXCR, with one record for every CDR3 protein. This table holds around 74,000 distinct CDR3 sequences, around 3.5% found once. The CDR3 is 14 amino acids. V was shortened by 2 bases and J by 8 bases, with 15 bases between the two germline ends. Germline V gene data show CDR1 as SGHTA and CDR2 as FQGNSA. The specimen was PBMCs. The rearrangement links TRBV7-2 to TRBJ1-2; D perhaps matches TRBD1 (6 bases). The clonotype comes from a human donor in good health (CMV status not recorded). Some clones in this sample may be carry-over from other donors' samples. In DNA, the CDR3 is TGTGCCAGCAGCTTAACCCGACAGGCCGCGGGCTACACCTTC. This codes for CASSLTRQAAGYTF. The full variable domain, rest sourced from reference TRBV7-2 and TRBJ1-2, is GAGVSQSPSNKVTEKGKDVELRCDPISGHTALYWYRQSLGQGLEFLIYFQGNSAPDKSGLPSDRFSAERTGGSVSTLTIQRTQQEDSAVYLCASSLTRQAAGYTFGSGTRLTVV.